One and the same sample provided the 17 T cell receptor beta chains below, sequenced in a study. A single record per CDR3 protein comes from TCRdb applying MiXCR to the RT-PCR reads. The sample carries about 700,000 distinct CDR3 sequences, about 14% recorded once. Sequences were obtained from memory CD4+ T cells from blood. The receptor source for this set is a female donor in good health, serving as a healthy control.

There are a few counts of this clonotype. This rearrangement joins TRBV20-1 to TRBJ1-1; D may be TRBD1 (5 bases). Germline assignment: CDR1 DFQATT and CDR2 SNEGSKA (reference sequence). This CDR3 has 13 residues. The ends were cut back, 3 bases at V and 4 bases at J, with 12 bases in the middle. CDR3 sequence reads: CSARGEQGTEAFF. Written as DNA, the CDR3 is TGCAGTGCTAGGGGGGAACAAGGCACTGAAGCTTTCTTT.

This chain uses TRBV4-3 with TRBJ2-7; maybe TRBD1 (6 bases). The CDR3 loop spans 16 amino acids. Trimming left V 1 base short and J 2 bases short, with 15 bases between. Germline V gives CDR1 LGHNA, CDR2 YSLEER. Here the CDR3 DNA reads TGCGCCAGCAGCCAAGTGCAGGGGACACAACCCTACGAGCAGTACTTC. Translating it yields CASSQVQGTQPYEQYF.

This clonotype turned up a few times. The chain has TRBV2 and TRBJ1-6; no firm D call. V was clipped by 7 bases and J by 5 bases, with 9 bases between them. Germline CDR1 SNHLY, CDR2 FYNNEI. The length of the CDR3 is 13 residues. CDR3 protein: CASTPDNNSPLHF. The CDR3 nucleotides read TGTGCCAGCACCCCTGACAATAATTCACCCCTCCACTTT.

The table lists this clonotype with a count of one. The chain joins TRBV5-1 to TRBJ1-4; no reliable D call. This CDR3 spans 15 amino acids. The germline V gene has CDR1 SGHRS and CDR2 YFSETQ. Deletions cut 4 bases from V and 4 bases from J, with 14 bases between. The CDR3 sequence is CASSDPAGSNEKLFF. CDR3 bases: TGCGCCAGCAGCGACCCGGCGGGCAGTAATGAAAAACTGTTTTTT. The whole variable domain, remainder taken from reference TRBV5-1 and TRBJ1-4, is KAGVTQTPRYLIKTRGQQVTLSCSPISGHRSVSWYQQTPGQGLQFLFEYFSETQRNKGNFPGRFSGRQFSNSRSEMNVSTLELGDSALYLCASSDPAGSNEKLFFGSGTQLSVL.

The V gene is TRBV7-2, the J gene TRBJ1-5; TRBD1 is a possible D gene (5 bases). V lost 8 bases to trimming and J lost 0 bases, with 11 bases between them. The CDR3 is 14 amino acids. The germline V gene has CDR1 SGHTA and CDR2 FQGNSA. As DNA, the CDR3 is TGTGCCAGCGCCCAGGGATATAGCAATCAGCCCCAGCATTTT. This sequence encodes CASAQGYSNQPQHF.

This clonotype was recorded many times. The chain employs TRBV12-3 or TRBV12-4 and TRBJ2-1; D gene ambiguous. Trimming took off 0 bases at V and 1 base at J, with 16 bases between the two ends. The CDR3 is 18 residues long. This CDR3 reads CASSLALIGLGSYNEQFF. The CDR3 nucleotides read TGTGCCAGCAGTTTAGCGCTAATAGGGCTAGGGTCCTACAATGAGCAGTTCTTC.

The chain combines TRBV28 with TRBJ1-1; no clear D gene. V lost 6 bases and J lost 8, with 10 bases in between. This CDR3 spans 11 amino acids. CDR1 is MDHEN and CDR2 is SYDVKM in the germline V gene. The CDR3 region has the DNA TGTGCCAGCAGACAGAATTTGGAAGCTTTCTTT. It encodes CASRQNLEAFF.

CDR3: CASRRQGDYGYTF. The CDR3 nucleotides read TGTGCCAGCAGAAGACAGGGGGACTATGGCTACACCTTC. J is TRBJ1-2 and V is TRBV7-2, with 9 bases fitting TRBD1. Looked up from germline, CDR1 is SGHTA and CDR2 is FQGNSA. The CDR3 is 13 amino acids. The V segment lost 6 bases and the J segment 3 bases; nucleotides outside the gene matches: 2.

This clonotype came up many times. V is TRBV4-3 and J is TRBJ1-1; a possible D gene is TRBD1 (6 bases). CDR1 and CDR2 (germline): LGHNA, YSLEER. V was trimmed by 0 bases and J by 6 bases, leaving 17 bases between them. The CDR3 is 16 residues long. CDR3 DNA: TGCGCCAGCAGCCAAGATTCACGGGGGGCACTCTCTGAAGCTTTCTTT. It yields the protein CASSQDSRGALSEAFF.

This clonotype was seen only a few times. The CDR3 does not end in the conserved phenylalanine or tryptophan, so this is likely a read error. The limits of the CDR3 on the DNA are not certain, so only TCRdb's listed CDR3 is given. The V and J genes are TRBV7-9 and TRBJ2-1; TRBD2, the D gene given by the table, was not confirmed from the DNA. Germline-derived CDR1 and CDR2 are SEHNR and FQNEAQ (reference sequence). The CDR3 is 13 residues long, ends included. The CDR3 loop reads CASRAGTSGFFNI.

This clonotype came up a few times. The chain has TRBV7-2 and TRBJ2-2, with TRBD1 identical over 7 bases. Germline V gene lookup returns CDR1 SGHTA and CDR2 FQGNSA. The CDR3 consists of 15 residues. The V gene end was trimmed by 5 bases and the J gene end by 2 bases; junction bases not matched to a gene: 5. CDR3: CASSRQGFNTGELFF. CDR3 DNA: TGTGCCAGCAGCAGACAGGGATTTAACACCGGGGAGCTGTTTTTT.

The chain is built from TRBV2 and TRBJ2-2, with TRBD1 matching over 9 bases. CDR3 length equals 15 residues. Trimming took 6 bases from V and 3 from J; bases not matched to a gene: 5. Looked up from germline, CDR1 is SNHLY and CDR2 is FYNNEI. CDR3 nucleotides: TGTGCCAGCAGGCCCGGGACAGGGTACACCGGGGAGCTGTTTTTT. Protein sequence: CASRPGTGYTGELFF.

The chain joins TRBV5-1 to TRBJ2-1, with a possible D match to TRBD1 (8 bases). From germline, CDR1 is SGHRS and CDR2 YFSETQ. V was trimmed by 3 bases and J by 8 bases, leaving 18 bases between them. The CDR3 covers 15 residues. CDR3 coding DNA: TGCGCCAGCAGCTCACAGGGGGGGGACCGACATGAGCAGTTCTTC. As protein: CASSSQGGDRHEQFF.

This clonotype was found many times. The chain employs TRBV4-2 and TRBJ2-5; 8 bases match TRBD2. V was pared by 1 base and J by 5 bases, with 9 bases of the junction left unmatched. CDR1 LGHNA and CDR2 YNFKEQ come from the germline V gene. The CDR3 totals 16 residues. Here the CDR3 reads CASSQGGLVSSETQYF. The CDR3 DNA is TGTGCCAGCAGCCAAGGGGGACTAGTGAGTTCGGAGACCCAGTACTTC.

The chain's CDR3 is CSGRAQDEKLFF. DNA for the CDR3: TGCAGCGGCCGGGCCCAGGATGAAAAACTGTTTTTT. The chain links TRBV29-1 to TRBJ1-4; D call uncertain. V lost 7 bases to trimming and J lost 6 bases, with 12 bases between them. Germline V CDR1 and CDR2: SQVTM, ANQGSEA. The CDR3 totals 12 residues.

The chain carries TRBV6-2 or TRBV6-3 and TRBJ2-4; tentatively, D is TRBD1 or TRBD2 (5 bases each). V was shortened by 2 bases and J by 0 bases, with 17 bases between the two germline ends. Germline assignment: CDR1 MNHEY and CDR2 SVGEGT. The CDR3 contains 18 residues. Here the CDR3 reads CASSYPPEGTLAKNIQYF. The CDR3 DNA sequence: TGTGCCAGCAGTTACCCACCTGAGGGGACCCTAGCCAAAAACATTCAGTACTTC.

This clonotype was detected only a few times. The chain combines TRBV4-3 with TRBJ1-1; D is ambiguous. The length of the CDR3 is 15 residues. Germline CDR1 reads LGHNA; CDR2 reads YSLEER. Trimming removed 0 bases at V and 1 base at J, with 9 bases between. CDR3 in amino acids: CASSQDSEANTEAFF. In DNA form, the CDR3 reads TGCGCCAGCAGCCAAGACTCAGAGGCGAACACTGAAGCTTTCTTT.